This TCR beta chain was identified in a study of cytomegalovirus exposure and HLA in healthy donors. Study overall: HLA-typed donors contributed about 85 million unique TCRs, which were held in an early data release.

The CDR3 extends over 15 amino acids. From germline, CDR1 is SGHVS and CDR2 FNYEAQ. The V end was cut by 7 bases, the J end by 7 bases, with 19 bases between. Primers for the PCR totalled 60 Vbeta and 13 Jbeta. TCRdb's copy holds only in-frame clones and misses some; the assay was immunoSEQ multiplex PCR. The profile shows roughly 150,000 clones, roughly 79% of them singletons. Findings and limits, study-wide: As was reported, the HLA-A and HLA-B alleles of most subjects were accurately predicted from TCR beta sequences.

Of note for this clone: The antigen remains unidentified.

This sequence originates from a male donor in good health and CMV-seronegative. The sample was PBMCs. The V call is TRBV7-6, the J call TRBJ1-4, with D perhaps TRBD1 (5 bases). The CDR3 loop reads CASMPTGGGIEKLFF. The DNA for the CDR3 is TGTGCCAGCATGCCGACCGGGGGAGGTATTGAAAAACTGTTTTTT.